The 7 T cell receptor beta chains below come from one sample, sequenced in a study of Graves' ophthalmopathy and Graves' hyperthyroidism. RNA transcripts were the source from which TCR beta CDR3 regions were amplified. Scientists carried out first-round RT-PCR using HTBI primers and then a second-round multiplex PCR. MiXCR was run by TCRdb on the multiplex PCR reads, yielding one entry per CDR3 protein. Of 680,000 or so distinct CDR3 sequences listed, 22% are singletons. Sequences were obtained from peripheral blood. Receptor source: a woman aged 18-29 years with stable Graves' hyperthyroidism. Some clones in this sample may be carry-over from other donors' samples.

Ten or more counts support this clonotype. This chain uses TRBV13 with TRBJ2-5; D possibly corresponds to TRBD1 (7 bases). The CDR3 loop spans 14 amino acids. CDR1 PRHDT and CDR2 FYEKMQ come from the germline V gene (reference sequence). V was cut by 5 bases and J by 1 base, with 11 bases left in between. CDR3 nucleotide sequence: TGTGCCAGCAGCGACAGGGACTTCCAAGAGACCCAGTACTTC. Translation: CASSDRDFQETQYF.

This clonotype was recorded many times. This rearrangement joins TRBV12-3 or TRBV12-4 to TRBJ2-7; 11 positions match TRBD2. V gave up 6 bases and J gave up 0 bases; unmatched junction bases: 1. The CDR3 sequence is 14 residues long. CDR3 region: CASRTSGNSYEQYF. The CDR3 region has the DNA TGTGCCAGCAGGACTAGCGGGAACTCCTACGAGCAGTACTTC.

V is TRBV7-3 and J is TRBJ1-2; 7 bases align to TRBD1. The CDR3 spans 13 residues. CDR1 is SGHTA and CDR2 is FQGTGA in the germline V gene. The trim removed 1 base at V and 6 bases at J, leaving 2 bases unmatched. The CDR3 protein is CASSLSQGDGYTF. Written as DNA, the CDR3 is TGTGCCAGCAGCTTAAGTCAGGGGGATGGCTACACCTTC.

This clonotype was seen many times. The chain carries TRBV2 and TRBJ1-5; D is uncertain. The CDR3 consists of 13 residues. The V gene lost 11 bases and the J gene lost 1 base, with 12 bases spanning the gap. Germline loops: CDR1 SNHLY, CDR2 FYNNEI. The CDR3 sequence is CAGRSESNQPQHF. CDR3 nucleotide sequence: TGTGCCGGGAGGTCAGAGAGCAATCAGCCCCAGCATTTT.

The table lists this clonotype with many counts. A much larger clone differs by one base, so this may be a read error. The chain has TRBV6-1 and TRBJ2-5; 7 bases are a match to TRBD1. This CDR3 has 17 amino acids. Per the germline V gene, CDR1 is MNHNS and CDR2 is SASEGT. CDR3 DNA sequence: TGTGCCAGCAGCCCACCCCTGGGGCAGGGGGTCCAAGAGACCAAGTACTTC. Translation gives CASSPPLGQGVQETKYF.

The chain uses TRBV2 and TRBJ1-1; weak D call: TRBD1 (6 bases). Germline CDR1 SNHLY, CDR2 FYNNEI. V was trimmed by 8 bases and J by 1 base, leaving 14 bases between them. The CDR3 contains 14 residues. The CDR3 region has the DNA TGTGCCAGCTTTCAAGAACAGGGGAACACTGAAGCTTTCTTT. Encoded protein: CASFQEQGNTEAFF.

This clonotype was recorded many times. V is TRBV10-3 and J is TRBJ1-6, with a weak D call TRBD1 (6 bases). The CDR3 totals 20 residues. The ends were cut back, 3 bases at V and 7 bases at J, with 28 bases in the middle. CDR1 is ENHRY and CDR2 is SYGVKD in the germline V gene. CDR3 in amino acids: CAISDPSPGQGRNPNSPLHF. CDR3 DNA sequence: TGTGCCATCAGTGACCCCTCTCCGGGACAAGGGAGGAACCCGAATTCACCCCTCCACTTT.